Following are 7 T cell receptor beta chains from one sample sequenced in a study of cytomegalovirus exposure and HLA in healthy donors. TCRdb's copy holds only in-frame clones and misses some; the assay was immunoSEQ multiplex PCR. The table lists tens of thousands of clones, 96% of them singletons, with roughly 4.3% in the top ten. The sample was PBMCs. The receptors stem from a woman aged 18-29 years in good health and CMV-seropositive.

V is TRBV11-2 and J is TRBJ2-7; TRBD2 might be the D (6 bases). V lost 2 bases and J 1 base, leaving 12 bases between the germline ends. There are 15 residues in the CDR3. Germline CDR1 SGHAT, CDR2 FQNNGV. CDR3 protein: CASSLRGTGSYEQYF. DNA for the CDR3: TGTGCCAGCAGCTTACGGGGGACTGGGTCCTACGAGCAGTACTTC.

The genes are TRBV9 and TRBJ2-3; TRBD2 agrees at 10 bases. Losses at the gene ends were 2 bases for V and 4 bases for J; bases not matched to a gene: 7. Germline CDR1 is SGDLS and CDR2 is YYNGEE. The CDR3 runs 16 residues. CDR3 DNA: TGTGCCAGCAGCGTGACTAGCGGGCCTAGGGCAGATACGCAGTATTTT. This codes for CASSVTSGPRADTQYF.

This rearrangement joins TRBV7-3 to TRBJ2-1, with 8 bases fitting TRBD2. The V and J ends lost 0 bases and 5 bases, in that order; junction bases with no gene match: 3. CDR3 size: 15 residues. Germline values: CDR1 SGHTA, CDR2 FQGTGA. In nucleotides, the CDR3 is TGTGCCAGCAGCTTAACGCTAGCGGGCCACAATGAGCAGTTCTTC. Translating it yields CASSLTLAGHNEQFF.

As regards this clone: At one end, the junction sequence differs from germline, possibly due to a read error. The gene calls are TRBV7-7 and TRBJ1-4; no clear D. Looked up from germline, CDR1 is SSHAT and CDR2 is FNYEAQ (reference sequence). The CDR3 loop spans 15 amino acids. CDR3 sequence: CASSLGISTNEKLFF. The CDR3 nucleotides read TGTGCTAGCAGCCTCGGTATTTCCACTAATGAAAAACTGTTTTTT. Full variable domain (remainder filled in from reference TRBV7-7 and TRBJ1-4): GAGVSQSPRYKVTKRGQDVTLRCDPISSHATLYWYQQALGQGPEFLTYFNYEAQPDKSGLPSDRFSAERPEGSISTLTIQRTEQRDSAMYRCASSLGISTNEKLFFGSGTQLSVL.

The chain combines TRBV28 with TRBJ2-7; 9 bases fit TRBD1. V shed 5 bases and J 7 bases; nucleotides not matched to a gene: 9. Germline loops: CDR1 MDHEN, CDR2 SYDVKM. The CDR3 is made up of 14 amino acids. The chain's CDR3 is CASSEQGARLEQYF. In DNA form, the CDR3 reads TGTGCCAGCAGTGAACAGGGGGCGAGGTTAGAGCAGTACTTC.

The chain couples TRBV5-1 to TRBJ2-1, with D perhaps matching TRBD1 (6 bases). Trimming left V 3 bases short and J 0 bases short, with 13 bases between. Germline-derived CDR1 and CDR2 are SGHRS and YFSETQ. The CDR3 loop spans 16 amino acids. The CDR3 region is CASSWRQEPSYNEQFF. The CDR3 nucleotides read TGCGCCAGCAGCTGGCGACAGGAGCCCTCCTACAATGAGCAGTTCTTC.

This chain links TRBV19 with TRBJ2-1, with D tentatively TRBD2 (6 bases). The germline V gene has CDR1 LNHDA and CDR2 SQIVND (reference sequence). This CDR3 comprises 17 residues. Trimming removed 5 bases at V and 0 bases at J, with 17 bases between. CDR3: CASSLRGDPRSYNEQFF. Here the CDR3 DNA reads TGTGCCAGTAGTCTTCGCGGGGACCCACGCTCCTACAATGAGCAGTTCTTC.